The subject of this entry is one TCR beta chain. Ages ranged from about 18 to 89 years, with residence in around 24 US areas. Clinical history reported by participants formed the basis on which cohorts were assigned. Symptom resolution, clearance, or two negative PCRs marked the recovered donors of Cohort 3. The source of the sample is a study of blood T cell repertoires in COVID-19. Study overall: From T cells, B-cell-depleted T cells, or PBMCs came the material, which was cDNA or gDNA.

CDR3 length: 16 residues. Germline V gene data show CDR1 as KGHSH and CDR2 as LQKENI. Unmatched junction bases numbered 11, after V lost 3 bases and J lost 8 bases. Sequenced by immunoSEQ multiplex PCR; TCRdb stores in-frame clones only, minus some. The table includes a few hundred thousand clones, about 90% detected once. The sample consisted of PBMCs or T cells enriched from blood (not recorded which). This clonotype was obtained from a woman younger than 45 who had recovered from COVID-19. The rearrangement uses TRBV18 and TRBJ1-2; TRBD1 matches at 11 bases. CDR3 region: CASSPQSGQGGGGYTF. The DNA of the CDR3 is TGTGCCAGCTCACCGCAGTCGGGACAGGGGGGAGGAGGCTACACCTTC.